This entry lists 3 T cell receptor beta chains sequenced from one sample in a study of blood T cell repertoires in COVID-19. Profiled with immunoSEQ multiplex PCR; TCRdb holds only in-frame clones, not every one. The sample has fewer than 250,000 clones; around 82% are singletons. The source material was PBMCs or T cells enriched from blood (not recorded which). These receptors came from a woman between 40 and 55 years old with acute COVID-19.

The chain uses TRBV7-3 and TRBJ1-2, with TRBD1 identical over 11 bases. Germline trimming cut 5 bases from V and 7 bases from J; bases unmatched to any gene: 3. CDR3 length: 13 residues. The germline CDR1 and CDR2 sequences are SGHTA and FQGTGA. The CDR3 sequence: CASSPDRGPGYTF. CDR3 sequence (DNA): TGTGCCAGCAGCCCGGACAGGGGGCCTGGCTACACCTTC.

This clone came up a few times. The chain carries TRBV11-2 and TRBJ2-1; 8 positions match TRBD2. The CDR3 runs to 15 residues. From germline, CDR1 is SGHAT and CDR2 FQNNGV. V shed 1 base, J shed 3 bases, and the junction held 2 bases outside the gene matches. This CDR3 reads CASSLAGGYYNEQFF. The CDR3 region has the DNA TGTGCCAGCAGCTTAGCGGGGGGGTACTACAATGAGCAGTTCTTC.

The chain combines TRBV27 with TRBJ1-5; 7 bases agree with TRBD1. V shed 6 bases, J shed 0 bases, and the junction held 14 bases outside the gene matches. CDR3 length: 18 residues. Germline V gene lookup returns CDR1 MNHEY and CDR2 SMNVEV (reference sequence). The CDR3 DNA reads TGTGCCAGCAGCGCCTGGAACGACAGGGTTCATAGCAATCAGCCCCAGCATTTT. Encoded protein: CASSAWNDRVHSNQPQHF.